Here is one TCR beta chain with its context. Its antigen is still unknown. The data belong to a study of shared clonotypes between healthy human individuals. Overall study context: Donors consisted of two women and a few men between 18 and 49. Findings of the study overall: An anticipated effect of sequencing depth on clonotype sharing among donors was recognized.

Repertoires were generated with immunoSEQ multiplex PCR, while TCRdb's copy carries only in-frame clones and drops some. The sample contains about 680,000 clones, about 91% of which appear only once. Germline V lookup: CDR1 KGHSH, CDR2 LQKENI. This CDR3 contains 16 residues. V was clipped by 4 bases and J by 0 bases; unmatched bases: 7. Positive CCR7 selection of CD45RO-negative cells yielded the naive CD8 cells, and terminally differentiated effector memory CD45RA+ cells were excluded. The sample comprised naive CD8+ T cells sorted from blood. The chain recombines TRBV18 with TRBJ1-1; TRBD1 matches 8 bases. This receptor was taken from a man younger than 45 in good health. The CDR3 loop reads CASSRRQGLMNTEAFF. The CDR3 bases are TGTGCCAGCTCACGACGACAGGGGCTCATGAACACTGAAGCTTTCTTT.